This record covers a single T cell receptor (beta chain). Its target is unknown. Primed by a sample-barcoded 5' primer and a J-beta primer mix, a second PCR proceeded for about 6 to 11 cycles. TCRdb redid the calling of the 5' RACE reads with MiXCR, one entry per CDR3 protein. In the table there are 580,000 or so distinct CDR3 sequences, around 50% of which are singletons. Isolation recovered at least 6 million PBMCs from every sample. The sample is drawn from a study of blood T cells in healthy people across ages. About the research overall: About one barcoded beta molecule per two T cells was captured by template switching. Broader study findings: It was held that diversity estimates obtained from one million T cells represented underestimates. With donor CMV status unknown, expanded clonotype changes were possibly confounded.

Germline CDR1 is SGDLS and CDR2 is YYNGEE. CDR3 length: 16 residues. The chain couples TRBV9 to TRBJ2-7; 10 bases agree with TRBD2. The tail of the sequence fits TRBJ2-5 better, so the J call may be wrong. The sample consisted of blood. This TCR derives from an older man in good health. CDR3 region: CASSVSALAGEETQYF. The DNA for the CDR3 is TGTGCCAGCAGCGTGAGTGCCCTAGCGGGGGAAGAGACCCAGTACTTC.